This TCR beta chain was observed in a study of blood T cell repertoires in COVID-19. Study-level background: The United States, Italy and Spain provided the acute and convalescent COVID-19 samples.

The method was immunoSEQ multiplex PCR; TCRdb's version includes in-frame clones alone and lacks a portion of them. The sample lists 110,000 or so clones, approximately 89% occurring once. The CDR3 spans 16 residues. Germline CDR1 is SGHRS and CDR2 is YFSETQ. V shed 4 bases and J 4 bases; nucleotides not matched to a gene: 9. The chain employs TRBV5-1 and TRBJ2-1, with TRBD1 identical over 9 bases. The source material was peripheral blood. The sequence was obtained from a woman aged 60-75 years with COVID-19, enrolled during active disease. CDR3 sequence: CASSRTDRGGYNEQFF. In nucleotides, the CDR3 is TGCGCCAGCAGCCGGACGGACAGGGGTGGTTACAATGAGCAGTTCTTC.